The T cell receptor beta chain under discussion was sequenced for a study of T-cell reconstitution after alpha-beta-depleted transplantation in children. Study outcomes and limitations: Where alpha-beta T cells came from about two months after transplant was reportedly several hundred expanded graft clones. There were some patients whose high TCRbeta diversity at day 60 came from surviving recipient T cells and thymic progenitors. When one year had passed after transplant, most T-cell counts and diversity came from newly produced T cells.

Germline trimming cut 5 bases from V and 7 bases from J; bases unmatched to any gene: 7. This CDR3 is 13 amino acids long. Germline assignment: CDR1 MNHEY and CDR2 SMNVEV (reference sequence). For this clonotype: The antigen remains unidentified.

Preparation of the TCRbeta library involved a method that used unique molecular identifiers. TCRdb redid the calling of the PCR reads with MiXCR, one entry per CDR3 protein. Of about 240,000 distinct CDR3 sequences in the sample, roughly a quarter are singletons; the top ten hold roughly 2.6%. This specimen was PBMCs, taken before TCRalphabeta/CD19-depleted stem cell transplant. The chain carries TRBV27 and TRBJ1-1; 7 nucleotides align to TRBD1. This TCR was recovered from a girl aged 2-9 years with Fanconi anemia, due to receive a stem cell transplant. CDR3 in amino acids: CASSQRDSLEAFF. CDR3 nucleotides: TGTGCCAGCAGTCAGCGGGACAGCCTTGAAGCTTTCTTT.